This TCR beta chain was sequenced in a study of T cells expressing NK-cell markers. About the research overall: Sequencing covered eight donors, seven HCMV-seropositive and one seronegative.

Whole-study results and caveats: The share of CD8+ T cells held by dominant NKG2C+ clonotypes was roughly 1.0-8% in roughly 6 donors. Questions lingered over whether expanded NKG2C+ T cell clones were HCMV-specific.

For this clonotype: Its antigen remains unidentified.

TCRdb re-called the 5' RACE reads and shows each CDR3 protein once, DNA omitted. This table holds a few hundred thousand distinct CDR3 sequences. In germline, CDR1 is LNHDA, CDR2 SQIVND (reference sequence). The CDR3 extends over 13 amino acids. The rearrangement links TRBV19 to TRBJ1-1; TCRdb returns TRBD1, unconfirmable since there is no DNA. The receptor was derived from a man younger than 30 in good health. Input material: blood T cells: a sorted CD56 or NKG2C T cell subset, CD4+ or CD8+ T cells, or bulk PBMC T cells (not recorded which). CDR3 residues: CASSPGENTEAFF. Together with reference TRBV19 and TRBJ1-1, the CDR3 gives the full variable domain: DGGITQSPKYLFRKEGQNVTLSCEQNLNHDAMYWYRQDPGQGLRLIYYSQIVNDFQKGDIAEGYSVSREKKESFPLTVTSAQKNPTAFYLCASSPGENTEAFFGQGTRLTVV.